This TCR beta chain was sequenced in a study of OX40 agonist ivuxolimab in advanced cancers. Across the whole study: Prior therapy, whether anti-PD-1, anti-PD-L1 or anti-CTLA-4, was allowed, and 40% had some. Study-level results: Some patients without response likewise showed low normalized clonal expansion. Expanded clones were, on average, more numerous among CD8+ T cells than CD4+.

Turning to this clone: The antigen is not known.

Autoimmune disease history or systemic immunosuppression led to patients being barred. Between the trimmed V and J ends, which lost 4 bases and 3 bases, there was a span of 9 bases. The CDR3 contains 14 residues. In germline, CDR1 is LNHNV, CDR2 YYDKDF (reference sequence). Clones were sequenced by immunoSEQ multiplex PCR, and TCRdb holds only the in-frame ones, with some missing. In the table there are fewer than 40,000 clones, 82% of which are singletons. Sequences were derived from CD4+ or CD8+ T cells sorted from blood, sampled in a trial of the OX40 agonist ivuxolimab. The chain recombines TRBV15 with TRBJ1-4, with D possibly being TRBD1 (6 bases). This receptor was taken from an adult with an advanced solid tumor such as melanoma, head and neck, liver or kidney cancer. Here the CDR3 reads CATSTGQPNEKLFF. CDR3 nucleotide sequence: TGTGCCACCAGCACCGGACAGCCTAATGAAAAACTGTTTTTT.